This TCR beta chain was documented in a study of T-cell reconstitution after alpha-beta-depleted transplantation in children. The CDR3 covers 14 residues. Germline V gene lookup returns CDR1 SGHRS and CDR2 YFSETQ. With 5 bases clipped from V and 0 bases from J, the junction kept 2 bases outside the gene matches. Unique molecular identifiers were used to barcode this TCRbeta library. TCRdb reprocessed the PCR reads via MiXCR and lists one record per CDR3 protein. The sample lists 750,000 to 950,000 distinct CDR3 sequences, 15% to 20% occurring once. This sequence originates from a male patient under 18 who had a stem cell transplant for acute lymphoblastic leukemia, so the T cells may come from the graft donor. The rearrangement joins TRBV5-1 to TRBJ1-1; TRBD1 aligns across 9 bases. The sample consisted of PBMCs, mostly from graft donor cells, taken 360 days after TCRalphabeta/CD19-depleted stem cell transplant. Here the CDR3 reads CASRRQGVNTEAFF. In DNA form, the CDR3 reads TGCGCCAGCAGACGACAGGGGGTGAACACTGAAGCTTTCTTT.